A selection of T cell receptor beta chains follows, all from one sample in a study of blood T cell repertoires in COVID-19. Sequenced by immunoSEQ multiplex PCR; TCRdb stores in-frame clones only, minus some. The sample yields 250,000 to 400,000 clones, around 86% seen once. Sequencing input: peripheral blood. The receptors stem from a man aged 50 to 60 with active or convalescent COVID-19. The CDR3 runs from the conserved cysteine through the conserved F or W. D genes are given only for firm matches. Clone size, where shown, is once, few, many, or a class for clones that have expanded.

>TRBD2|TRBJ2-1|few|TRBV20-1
TGCAGTGCTAGTCTCGCGGGAGGGTCCCCTGAGCAGTTCTTC
CSASLAGGSPEQFF
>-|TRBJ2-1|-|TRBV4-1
TGCGCCAGCAGCCAAGACAGGGGTGACTACAATGAGCAGTTCTTC
CASSQDRGDYNEQFF
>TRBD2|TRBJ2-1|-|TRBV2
TGTGCCGGGCGGGGGTCCATCTACAATGAGCAGTTCTTC
CAGRGSIYNEQFF
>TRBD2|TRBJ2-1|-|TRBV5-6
TGTGCCAGCAGTTTTGGACTAGCCTTCTCCTACAATGAGCAGTTCTTC
CASSFGLAFSYNEQFF
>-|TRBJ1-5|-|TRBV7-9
TGTGCCAGCAGCTCGGACAGTAATCAGCCCCAGCATTTT
CASSSDSNQPQHF
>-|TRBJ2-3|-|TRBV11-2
TGTGCCAGCAGCTTTATCAAGGGAGGCCCCCGAGATACGCAGTATTTT
CASSFIKGGPRDTQYF
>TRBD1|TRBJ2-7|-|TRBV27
TGTGCCAGCAGTTCCCCCGGGACAGGGCGGTACGAGCAGTACTTC
CASSSPGTGRYEQYF
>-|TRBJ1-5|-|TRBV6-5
TGTGCCAGCAGTTATGGTGGCCGGGTTGAGCAGCCCCAGCATTTT
CASSYGGRVEQPQHF
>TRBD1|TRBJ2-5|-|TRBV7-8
TGTGCCAGCAGCTTAGGACGTGGGGACAGAGCGAAGACCCAGTACTTC
CASSLGRGDRAKTQYF
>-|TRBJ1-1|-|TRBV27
TGTGCCAGCAGTTCTTGGGCTACGGCTATGAACACTGAAGCTTTCTTT
CASSSWATAMNTEAFF
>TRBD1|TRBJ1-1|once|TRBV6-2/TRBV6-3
TGTGCCAGCAGTCCACAGGGGGCCGGTGGTGAAGCTTTCTTT
CASSPQGAGGEAFF
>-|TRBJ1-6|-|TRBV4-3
TGCGCCAGCAGCCAAGGTTCCGGGTCCTATAATTCACCCCTCCACTTT
CASSQGSGSYNSPLHF
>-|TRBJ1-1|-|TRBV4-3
TGCGCCAGCAGCCAAACCCGAGCCTCTGAAGCTTTCTTT
CASSQTRASEAFF
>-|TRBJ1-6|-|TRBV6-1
TGTGCCAGCAGTGAATATCAGGGCTATAATTCACCCCTCCACTTT
CASSEYQGYNSPLHF
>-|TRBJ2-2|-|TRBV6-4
TGTGCCAGCAGTGCCAGCCACCCAGGGGATGGCGGGGAGCTGTTTTTT
CASSASHPGDGGELFF